This is a list of T cell receptor beta chains from one sample in a study of shared clonotypes between healthy human individuals. Sequencing was performed with immunoSEQ multiplex PCR; in TCRdb, only in-frame clones are kept and a portion is missing. This repertoire shows a few million clones, almost 96% found once; its top ten account for approximately 0.13%. The sample comprised naive CD4+ T cells sorted from blood. Receptor source: a man between 18 and 35 years old in good health. Both conserved end residues are part of each CDR3. Each record gives: D gene, V gene, clone size, J gene, CDR3 DNA, CDR3 protein. D genes are given only for firm matches. Expanded clones get a size class; other rows say once, few or many, or leave the size out.

>NA|TRBV10-1|NA|TRBJ2-7
TGCGCCAGCAGTGAGTCGCCCTCCTACGAGCAGTACTTC
CASSESPSYEQYF
>TRBD1|TRBV15|NA|TRBJ2-5
TGTGCCACCAGCCGGGGCCAGGGGGTTCCGGAGACCCAGTACTTC
CATSRGQGVPETQYF
>TRBD2|TRBV5-1|NA|TRBJ2-5
TGCGCCAGCAGGTATAGCGGGGGGCCTCAAGAGACCCAGTACTTC
CASRYSGGPQETQYF
>NA|TRBV4-1|NA|TRBJ1-6
TGCGCCAGCAGCCAAGAAAGCGCCCGGATGGGCTCCTATAATTCACCCCTCCACTTT
CASSQESARMGSYNSPLHF
>TRBD1|TRBV6-5|once|TRBJ2-2
TGTGCCAGCACCACAGGGGGCTCGAGCACCGGGGAGCTGTTTTTT
CASTTGGSSTGELFF
>NA|TRBV11-2|once|TRBJ1-1
TGTGCCAGCAGCTTAGATCAGCAGGCCACTGAAGCTTTCTTT
CASSLDQQATEAFF
>TRBD1|TRBV28|NA|TRBJ2-7
TGTGCCAGCAGTTTAGAGGGGGCCCACTCCTACGAGCAGTACTTC
CASSLEGAHSYEQYF
>NA|TRBV7-8|NA|TRBJ1-3
TGTGCCAGCAGCCCGCGAAAAGTAGCAGGGTTTGGAAACACCATATATTTT
CASSPRKVAGFGNTIYF
>NA|TRBV11-2|NA|TRBJ2-7
TGTGCCAGCAGCTTAGGAGACCAGGGGCCCATCTCCTACGAGCAGTACTTC
CASSLGDQGPISYEQYF
>NA|TRBV10-3|once|TRBJ1-6
TGTGTCGCTGGGGACGGGAATTCACCCCTCCACTTT
CVAGDGNSPLHF
>NA|TRBV2|NA|TRBJ1-2
TGTGCCAGCAGTGCCACTAACTATGGCTACACCTTC
CASSATNYGYTF
>TRBD2|TRBV30|NA|TRBJ2-1
TGTGCCTGGGCGACGCGGGGGGGCCGGATATACAATGAGCAGTTCTTC
CAWATRGGRIYNEQFF
>TRBD2|TRBV28|NA|TRBJ2-7
TGTGCCAGCAGTTTATATGCCCCGCGCGCGGGGGGCTCCTACGAGCAGTACTTC
CASSLYAPRAGGSYEQYF
>NA|TRBV10-2|NA|TRBJ2-5
TGCGCCAGCAGTACATTTGGGTCGGAGACCCAGTACTTC
CASSTFGSETQYF
>NA|TRBV9|NA|TRBJ1-2
TGTGCCAGCAGGGGGGGACTTGCGGGCTACACCTTC
CASRGGLAGYTF
>TRBD2|TRBV10-3|once|TRBJ2-7
TGTGCCATCAGTGAAAGGCGGGAGGGCCCAAACGAGCAGTACTTC
CAISERREGPNEQYF
>NA|TRBV18|NA|TRBJ2-7
TGTGCCAGCTCACTCGCAGGGGCCTCCTACGAGCAGTACTTC
CASSLAGASYEQYF
>NA|TRBV27|NA|TRBJ1-4
TGTGCCAGCAGTGCAATACTAAATGAAAAACTGTTTTTT
CASSAILNEKLFF
>NA|TRBV28|NA|TRBJ1-4
TGTGCCAGCAGTTTCCCCCGAGGACAGAGGGGTGAAAAACTGTTTTTT
CASSFPRGQRGEKLFF
>TRBD1|TRBV9|NA|TRBJ2-2
TGTGCCAGCAGCGCTACAGGGGGCGCGCAGACCGGGGAGCTGTTTTTT
CASSATGGAQTGELFF
>NA|TRBV5-1|NA|TRBJ2-3
TGCGCCAGCAGCCCGTGGCCTGTGACTGGTTTGACGGATACGCAGTATTTT
CASSPWPVTGLTDTQYF
>NA|TRBV5-1|NA|TRBJ2-3
TGCGCCAGCAGCTTGGCCCCAGTCACAGATACGCAGTATTTT
CASSLAPVTDTQYF
>NA|TRBV2|NA|TRBJ1-1
TGTGCCAGCAGCCTCCTGCGGGTGGGGAACACTGAAGCTTTCTTT
CASSLLRVGNTEAFF
>NA|TRBV5-1|NA|TRBJ1-2
TGCGCCAGCAGCTTGGTACTGGACAGCACCAACTATGGCTACACCTTC
CASSLVLDSTNYGYTF
>TRBD2|TRBV11-2|NA|TRBJ2-5
TGTGCCAGCAGCTTACAACTAGCGGGGGGGCAAGAGACCCAGTACTTC
CASSLQLAGGQETQYF
>NA|TRBV30|NA|TRBJ2-5
TGTGCCTGGAGTGGTCAGGGTGAGACCCAGTACTTC
CAWSGQGETQYF
>NA|TRBV19|once|TRBJ1-3
TGTGCCAGTAGTCCAAGACAGAACACCATATATTTT
CASSPRQNTIYF
>NA|TRBV28|NA|TRBJ2-3
TGTGCCAGCAGTTTATACCCCCAGGGGGGAGGGACAGATACGCAGTATTTT
CASSLYPQGGGTDTQYF
>TRBD1|TRBV11-2|NA|TRBJ2-7
TGTGCCAGCAGCTTAGATCGGTCAGGGGGCCTCTACGAGCAGTACTTC
CASSLDRSGGLYEQYF
>NA|TRBV2|NA|TRBJ2-7
TGTGCCAGCAGTGAGGTCCGGACCTACGAGCAGTACTTC
CASSEVRTYEQYF
>NA|TRBV7-9|NA|TRBJ2-3
TGTGCCAGCAGCTTTCTTGACCCCCGCACAGATACGCAGTATTTT
CASSFLDPRTDTQYF
>NA|TRBV19|NA|TRBJ2-7
TGTGCCAGTAGTGGCCTCTACGAGCAGTACTTC
CASSGLYEQYF
>NA|TRBV29-1|once|TRBJ2-7
TGCAGCGTTCCGTTGTGGGATCGAAACAGGGAAAAACCGGGAAACGAGCAGTACTTC
CSVPLWDRNREKPGNEQYF
>NA|TRBV30|NA|TRBJ2-7
TGTGCCTGGAGTGTTGGAGGGACCTCCTACGAGCAGTACTTC
CAWSVGGTSYEQYF
>NA|TRBV19|once|TRBJ1-2
TGTGCCAGTAGTATCGGTGGGTCCAGGGTTTCTATCTATGGCTACACCTTC
CASSIGGSRVSIYGYTF
>TRBD1|TRBV18|NA|TRBJ1-5
TGTGCCAGCTCACCACGGGGACAGCTCAATCAGCCCCAGCATTTT
CASSPRGQLNQPQHF
>TRBD2|TRBV6-6|NA|TRBJ2-4
TGTGCCACTCCTCGGGGGGGGCCCAAAAACATTCAGTACTTC
CATPRGGPKNIQYF
>NA|TRBV27|NA|TRBJ2-3
TGTGCCAGCAGTTTAGCCAAGGGAGTAGCAGATACGCAGTATTTT
CASSLAKGVADTQYF
>TRBD1|TRBV6-6|NA|TRBJ1-1
TGTGCCAGCATCAGGGAGACAGGGAGAACTGAAGCTTTCTTT
CASIRETGRTEAFF
>NA|TRBV27|NA|TRBJ2-3
TGTGCCAGCACCCGGGGCCTTGGGGCAGATACGCAGTATTTT
CASTRGLGADTQYF
>NA|TRBV6-5|NA|TRBJ2-7
TGTGCCAGCAGCCGCGAAGGACAGTTTTACGAGCAGTACTTC
CASSREGQFYEQYF
>NA|TRBV5-8|once|TRBJ2-5
TGTGCCAGCAGCGCCTGGGAGACCCAGTACTTC
CASSAWETQYF
>TRBD2|TRBV5-6|once|TRBJ2-1
TGTGCCAGCAGCAGGAGCGGGAGCTGGGTCCTGAATGAGCAGTTCTTC
CASSRSGSWVLNEQFF
>NA|TRBV5-1|NA|TRBJ2-3
TGCGCCAGCAGCTTGGCCGTCATCACAGATACGCAGTATTTT
CASSLAVITDTQYF
>TRBD2|TRBV7-9|NA|TRBJ2-1
TGTGCCAGCAGCTCTACAAAAAGGACTAGCGGGAGGGGGTTCGATGAGCAGTTCTTC
CASSSTKRTSGRGFDEQFF
>NA|TRBV6-1|NA|TRBJ2-2
TGTGCCAGCAGTGGACAGGCGGTAGCCGGGGAGCTGTTTTTT
CASSGQAVAGELFF
>TRBD1|TRBV6-6|NA|TRBJ2-7
TGTGCCAGCAGTGACGGGACAGAAACTGCCTACGAGCAGTACTTC
CASSDGTETAYEQYF
>TRBD1|TRBV15|NA|TRBJ1-2
TGTGCCACCAGCAGGACAGGACAGGGCTTTAACTATGGCTACACCTTC
CATSRTGQGFNYGYTF
>NA|TRBV14|NA|TRBJ2-7
TGTGCCAGCAGCCTCTCCGGCGGACAGTGGTGGGAGCAGTACTTC
CASSLSGGQWWEQYF
>NA|TRBV14|NA|TRBJ2-5
TGTGCCAGCAGCCAAGATCACTGGGCTGGAGAGACCCAGTACTTC
CASSQDHWAGETQYF
>TRBD1|TRBV2|NA|TRBJ1-2
TGTGCCAGCAGTGCCCGGACAGGATCTGGCTACACCTTC
CASSARTGSGYTF
>NA|TRBV9|NA|TRBJ1-5
TGTGCCAGCAGCGTAGTCGGGGGGGATCAGCCCCAGCATTTT
CASSVVGGDQPQHF
>NA|TRBV9|few|TRBJ2-5
TGTGCCAGCAGCGTAGGACAAGAGACCCAGTACTTC
CASSVGQETQYF
>TRBD1|TRBV28|NA|TRBJ1-2
TGTGCCAGCAGCATGTACGGGACAGCAAACGGCTACACCTTC
CASSMYGTANGYTF